A selection of T cell receptor beta chains follows, all from one sample in a study of CD8 T cells in Susac syndrome. TCRdb called the immunoSEQ multiplex PCR reads again in MiXCR, with one record for every CDR3 protein. The sample has roughly 150,000 distinct CDR3 sequences, nearly 97% seen once. Sequenced: CD8+ T cells from PBMCs. Source of these receptors: a human donor with multiple sclerosis. Each CDR3 is given with its conserved first and last residue. The order of the fields is J gene, clone size, V gene, D gene, CDR3 protein, CDR3 DNA. The D gene is left open where the match is weak. Clone sizes are given selectively: once, few, many, or a class where the clone is expanded.

J gene: TRBJ2-7
clone size: -
V gene: TRBV20-1
D gene: -
CDR3 protein: CSARSPSSYEQYF
CDR3 DNA: TGCAGTGCTAGGTCACCGAGCTCCTACGAGCAGTACTTC

J gene: TRBJ2-2
clone size: -
V gene: TRBV5-6
D gene: -
CDR3 protein: CASSLGTNTGELFF
CDR3 DNA: TGTGCCAGCAGCTTGGGTACGAACACCGGGGAGCTGTTTTTT

J gene: TRBJ1-5
clone size: -
V gene: TRBV23-1
D gene: TRBD1
CDR3 protein: CASSQGTGGDQPQHF
CDR3 DNA: TGCGCCAGCAGTCAAGGGACAGGGGGCGATCAGCCCCAGCATTTT

J gene: TRBJ2-3
clone size: -
V gene: TRBV7-8
D gene: -
CDR3 protein: CASSLGTNTDTQYF
CDR3 DNA: TGTGCCAGCAGCCTAGGGACCAACACAGATACGCAGTATTTT

J gene: TRBJ2-3
clone size: -
V gene: TRBV5-1
D gene: -
CDR3 protein: CASSLEAAVTDTQYF
CDR3 DNA: TGCGCCAGCAGCTTGGAGGCAGCCGTCACAGATACGCAGTATTTT

J gene: TRBJ1-2
clone size: -
V gene: TRBV7-2
D gene: -
CDR3 protein: CASSIPGINYGYTF
CDR3 DNA: TGTGCCAGCAGCATCCCAGGGATTAACTATGGCTACACCTTC

J gene: TRBJ1-1
clone size: -
V gene: TRBV20-1
D gene: -
CDR3 protein: CSARAVGRPSGAEAFF
CDR3 DNA: TGCAGTGCTAGAGCGGTAGGGAGACCCTCAGGGGCTGAAGCTTTCTTT

J gene: TRBJ2-1
clone size: once
V gene: TRBV5-4
D gene: -
CDR3 protein: CASSSVGAGDEQFF
CDR3 DNA: TGTGCCAGCAGCTCGGTGGGGGCCGGGGATGAGCAGTTCTTC

J gene: TRBJ2-5
clone size: -
V gene: TRBV7-8
D gene: -
CDR3 protein: CASSLAPNSQQETQYF
CDR3 DNA: TGTGCCAGCAGCTTAGCGCCAAACAGCCAACAAGAGACCCAGTACTTC

J gene: TRBJ2-3
clone size: -
V gene: TRBV7-9
D gene: TRBD2
CDR3 protein: CAGKPGLNPDTQYF
CDR3 DNA: TGTGCCGGGAAGCCGGGACTAAACCCAGATACGCAGTATTTT

J gene: TRBJ2-7
clone size: -
V gene: TRBV13
D gene: -
CDR3 protein: CASSSLSYEQYF
CDR3 DNA: TGTGCCAGCAGCTCCCTCAGCTACGAGCAGTACTTC

J gene: TRBJ1-1
clone size: -
V gene: TRBV6-5
D gene: -
CDR3 protein: CASSAQGWNTEAFF
CDR3 DNA: TGTGCCAGCAGTGCACAGGGTTGGAACACTGAAGCTTTCTTT

J gene: TRBJ1-5
clone size: -
V gene: TRBV25-1
D gene: TRBD1
CDR3 protein: CASSEWDRDNQPQHF
CDR3 DNA: TGTGCCAGCAGTGAATGGGACAGAGACAATCAGCCCCAGCATTTT

J gene: TRBJ1-6
clone size: -
V gene: TRBV30
D gene: -
CDR3 protein: CAWSSQGYSPLHF
CDR3 DNA: TGTGCCTGGAGTTCTCAGGGGTACTCACCCCTCCACTTT

J gene: TRBJ2-1
clone size: -
V gene: TRBV15
D gene: TRBD1
CDR3 protein: CATSTGQGGYNEQFF
CDR3 DNA: TGTGCCACCAGCACGGGACAGGGGGGCTACAATGAGCAGTTCTTC

J gene: TRBJ2-1
clone size: -
V gene: TRBV20-1
D gene: -
CDR3 protein: CSARGELASYNEQFF
CDR3 DNA: TGCAGTGCTAGAGGCGAACTAGCCTCCTACAATGAGCAGTTCTTC

J gene: TRBJ1-2
clone size: once
V gene: TRBV27
D gene: -
CDR3 protein: CASSLSGPHTGYTF
CDR3 DNA: TGTGCCAGCAGTTTGTCCGGGCCCCATACCGGCTACACCTTC

J gene: TRBJ2-5
clone size: -
V gene: TRBV12-3/TRBV12-4
D gene: -
CDR3 protein: CASSSSRTQYF
CDR3 DNA: TGTGCCAGCAGCTCTAGTCGGACCCAGTACTTC

J gene: TRBJ2-5
clone size: -
V gene: TRBV11-2
D gene: -
CDR3 protein: CASKLRGGGLETQYF
CDR3 DNA: TGTGCCAGCAAATTGCGGGGAGGGGGACTGGAGACCCAGTACTTC